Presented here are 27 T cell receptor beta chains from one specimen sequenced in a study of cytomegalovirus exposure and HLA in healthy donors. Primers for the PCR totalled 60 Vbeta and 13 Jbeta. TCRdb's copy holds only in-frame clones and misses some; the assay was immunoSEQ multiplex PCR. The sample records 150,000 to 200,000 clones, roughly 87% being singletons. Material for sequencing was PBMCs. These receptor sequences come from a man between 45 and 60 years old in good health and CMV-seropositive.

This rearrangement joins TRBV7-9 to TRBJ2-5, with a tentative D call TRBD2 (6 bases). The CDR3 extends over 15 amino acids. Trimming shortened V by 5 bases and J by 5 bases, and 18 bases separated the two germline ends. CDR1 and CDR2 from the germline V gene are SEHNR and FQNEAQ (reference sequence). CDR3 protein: CASSPPLFSGETQYF. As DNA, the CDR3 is TGTGCCAGCAGCCCCCCCTTGTTCAGCGGGGAGACCCAGTACTTC. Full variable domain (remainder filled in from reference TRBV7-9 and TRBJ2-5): DTGVSQNPRHKITKRGQNVTFRCDPISEHNRLYWYRQTLGQGPEFLTYFQNEAQLEKSRLLSDRFSAERPKGSFSTLEIQRTEQGDSAMYLCASSPPLFSGETQYFGPGTRLLVL.

In nucleotides, the CDR3 is TGTGCCAGCAGCCACCCCCTCGGGGGAGGGGGTGCAGATACGCAGTATTTT. This translates into CASSHPLGGGGADTQYF. This sequence joins TRBV9 and TRBJ2-3, with D possibly TRBD2 on 7 matching bases. Looked up from germline, CDR1 is SGDLS and CDR2 is YYNGEE. Trimming removed 4 bases from V and 4 bases from J, with 22 bases in between. This CDR3 contains 17 residues.

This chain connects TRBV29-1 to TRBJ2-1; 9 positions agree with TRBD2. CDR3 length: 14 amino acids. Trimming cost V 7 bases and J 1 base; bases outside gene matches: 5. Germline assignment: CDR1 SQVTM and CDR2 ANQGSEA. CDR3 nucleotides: TGCAGCGCCCAGAGCGGGAGGTCCTACAATGAGCAGTTCTTC. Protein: CSAQSGRSYNEQFF.

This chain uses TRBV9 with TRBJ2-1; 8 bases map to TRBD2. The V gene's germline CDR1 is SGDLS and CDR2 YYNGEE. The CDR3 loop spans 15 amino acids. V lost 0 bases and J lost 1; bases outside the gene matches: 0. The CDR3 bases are TGTGCCAGCAGCGTAGGCGGGAGGTCCTACAATGAGCAGTTCTTC. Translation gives CASSVGGRSYNEQFF.

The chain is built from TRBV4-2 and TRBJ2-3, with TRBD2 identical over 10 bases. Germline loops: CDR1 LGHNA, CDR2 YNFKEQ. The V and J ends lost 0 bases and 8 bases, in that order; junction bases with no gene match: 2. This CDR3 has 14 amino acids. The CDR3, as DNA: TGTGCCAGCAGCCAAGACTTAGCGGGAGGTACGCAGTATTTT. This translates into CASSQDLAGGTQYF.

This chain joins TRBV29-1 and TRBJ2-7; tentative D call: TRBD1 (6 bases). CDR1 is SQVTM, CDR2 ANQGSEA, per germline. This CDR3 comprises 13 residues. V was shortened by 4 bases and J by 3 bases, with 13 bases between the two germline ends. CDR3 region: CSVGRRGGYEQYF. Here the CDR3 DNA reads TGCAGCGTTGGTCGCAGGGGTGGCTACGAGCAGTACTTC.

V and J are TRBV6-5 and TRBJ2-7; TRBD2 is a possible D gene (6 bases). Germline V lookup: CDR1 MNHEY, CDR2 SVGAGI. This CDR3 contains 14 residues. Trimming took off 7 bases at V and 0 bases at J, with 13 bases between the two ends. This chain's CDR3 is CASKTGVASYEQYF. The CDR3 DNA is TGTGCCAGCAAAACGGGGGTAGCCTCCTACGAGCAGTACTTC.

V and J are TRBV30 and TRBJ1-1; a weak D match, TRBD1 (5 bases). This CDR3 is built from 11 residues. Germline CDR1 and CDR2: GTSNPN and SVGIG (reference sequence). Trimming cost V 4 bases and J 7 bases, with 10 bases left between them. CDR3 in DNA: TGTGCCTGGACTATGACAGATGAAGCTTTCTTT. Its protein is CAWTMTDEAFF.

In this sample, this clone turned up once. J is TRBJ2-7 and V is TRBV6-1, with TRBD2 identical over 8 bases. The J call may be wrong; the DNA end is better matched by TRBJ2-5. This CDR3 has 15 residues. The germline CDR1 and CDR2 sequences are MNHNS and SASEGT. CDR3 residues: CASSEVAGSQETQYF. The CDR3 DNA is TGTGCCAGCAGTGAAGTAGCGGGGAGTCAAGAGACCCAGTACTTC.

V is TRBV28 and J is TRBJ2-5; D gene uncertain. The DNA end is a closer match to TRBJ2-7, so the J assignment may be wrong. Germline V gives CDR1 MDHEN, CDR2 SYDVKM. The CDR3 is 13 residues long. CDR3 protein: CASTPADSYEQYF. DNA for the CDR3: TGTGCCAGCACCCCCGCAGACTCCTACGAGCAGTACTTC.

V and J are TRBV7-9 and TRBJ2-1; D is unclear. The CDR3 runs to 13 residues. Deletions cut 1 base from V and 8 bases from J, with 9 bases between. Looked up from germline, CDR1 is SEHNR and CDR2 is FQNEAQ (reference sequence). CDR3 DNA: TGTGCCAGCAGCTTAGGACTCCCGGATGAGCAGTTCTTC. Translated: CASSLGLPDEQFF. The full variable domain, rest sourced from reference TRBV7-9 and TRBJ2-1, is DTGVSQNPRHKITKRGQNVTFRCDPISEHNRLYWYRQTLGQGPEFLTYFQNEAQLEKSRLLSDRFSAERPKGSFSTLEIQRTEQGDSAMYLCASSLGLPDEQFFGPGTRLTVL.

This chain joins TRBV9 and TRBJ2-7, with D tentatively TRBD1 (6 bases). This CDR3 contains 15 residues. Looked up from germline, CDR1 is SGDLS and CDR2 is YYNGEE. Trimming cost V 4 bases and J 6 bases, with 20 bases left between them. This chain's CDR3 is CASSPRQDDLREQYF. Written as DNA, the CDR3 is TGTGCCAGCAGCCCACGACAGGATGACCTCCGCGAGCAGTACTTC.

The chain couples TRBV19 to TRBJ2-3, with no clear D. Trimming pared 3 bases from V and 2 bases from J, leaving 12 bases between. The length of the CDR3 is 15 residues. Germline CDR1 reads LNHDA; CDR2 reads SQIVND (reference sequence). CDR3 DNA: TGTGCCAGTAGTATCGACTCCGTCTACACAGATACGCAGTATTTT. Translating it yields CASSIDSVYTDTQYF.

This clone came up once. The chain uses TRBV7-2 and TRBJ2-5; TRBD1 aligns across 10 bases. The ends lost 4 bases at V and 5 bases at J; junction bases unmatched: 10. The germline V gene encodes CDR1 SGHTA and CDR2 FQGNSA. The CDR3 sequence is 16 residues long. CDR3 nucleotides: TGTGCCAGCAGCTATAGGACAGGGGGGTTGGGGGAGACCCAGTACTTC. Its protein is CASSYRTGGLGETQYF.

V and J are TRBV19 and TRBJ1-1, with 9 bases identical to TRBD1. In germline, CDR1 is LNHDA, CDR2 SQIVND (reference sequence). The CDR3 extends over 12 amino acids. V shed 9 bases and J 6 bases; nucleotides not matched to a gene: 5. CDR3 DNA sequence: TGTGCCAGCTATACAGGGGGCCCTGAAGCTTTCTTT. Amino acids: CASYTGGPEAFF.

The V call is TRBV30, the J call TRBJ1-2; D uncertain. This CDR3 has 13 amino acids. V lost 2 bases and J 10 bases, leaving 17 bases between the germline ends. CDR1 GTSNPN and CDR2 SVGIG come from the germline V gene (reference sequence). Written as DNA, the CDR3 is TGTGCCTGGAGTCTCGCAGAGACATCAGTCTACACCTTC. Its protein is CAWSLAETSVYTF. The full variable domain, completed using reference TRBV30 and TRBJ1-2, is SQTIHQWPATLVQPVGSPLSLECTVEGTSNPNLYWYRQAAGRGLQLLFYSVGIGQISSEVPQNLSASRPQDRQFILSSKKLLLSDSGFYLCAWSLAETSVYTFGSGTRLTVV.

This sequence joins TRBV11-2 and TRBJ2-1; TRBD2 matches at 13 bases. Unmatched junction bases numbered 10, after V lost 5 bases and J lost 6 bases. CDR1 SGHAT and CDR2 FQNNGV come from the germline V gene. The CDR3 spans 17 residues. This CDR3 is CASSPGLAGTRGNEQFF. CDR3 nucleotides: TGTGCCAGCAGCCCGGGACTAGCGGGGACCCGAGGCAATGAGCAGTTCTTC. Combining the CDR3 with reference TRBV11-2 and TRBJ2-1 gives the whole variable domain EAGVAQSPRYKIIEKRQSVAFWCNPISGHATLYWYQQILGQGPKLLIQFQNNGVVDDSQLPKDRFSAERLKGVDSTLKIQPAKLEDSAVYLCASSPGLAGTRGNEQFFGPGTRLTVL.

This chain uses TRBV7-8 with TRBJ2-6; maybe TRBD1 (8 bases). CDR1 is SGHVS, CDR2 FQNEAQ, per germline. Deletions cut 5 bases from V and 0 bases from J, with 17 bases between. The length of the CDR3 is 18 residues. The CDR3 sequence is CASSHGQGGYSGANVLTF. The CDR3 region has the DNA TGTGCCAGCAGCCACGGACAGGGAGGGTACTCTGGGGCCAACGTCCTGACTTTC.

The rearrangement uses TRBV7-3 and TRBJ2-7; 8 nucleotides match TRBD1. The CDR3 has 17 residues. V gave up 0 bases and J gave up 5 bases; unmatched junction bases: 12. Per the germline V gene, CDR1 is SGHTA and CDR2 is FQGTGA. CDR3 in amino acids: CASSLTGSARGLNEQYF. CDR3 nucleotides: TGTGCCAGCAGCTTAACGGGGAGTGCCAGGGGGCTAAACGAGCAGTACTTC.

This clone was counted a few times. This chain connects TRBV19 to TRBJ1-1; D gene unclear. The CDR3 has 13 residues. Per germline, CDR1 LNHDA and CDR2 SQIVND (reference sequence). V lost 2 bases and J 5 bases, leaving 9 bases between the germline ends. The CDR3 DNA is TGTGCCAGTAGTATAAGGCCGGGAACTGAAGCTTTCTTT. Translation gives CASSIRPGTEAFF. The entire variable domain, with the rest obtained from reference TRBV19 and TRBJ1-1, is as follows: DGGITQSPKYLFRKEGQNVTLSCEQNLNHDAMYWYRQDPGQGLRLIYYSQIVNDFQKGDIAEGYSVSREKKESFPLTVTSAQKNPTAFYLCASSIRPGTEAFFGQGTRLTVV.

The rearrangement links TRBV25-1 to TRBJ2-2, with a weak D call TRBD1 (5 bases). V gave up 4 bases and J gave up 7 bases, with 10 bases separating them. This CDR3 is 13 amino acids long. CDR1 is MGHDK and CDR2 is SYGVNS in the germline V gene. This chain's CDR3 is CASSVREIGELFF. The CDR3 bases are TGTGCCAGCAGTGTCAGGGAAATCGGGGAGCTGTTTTTT.

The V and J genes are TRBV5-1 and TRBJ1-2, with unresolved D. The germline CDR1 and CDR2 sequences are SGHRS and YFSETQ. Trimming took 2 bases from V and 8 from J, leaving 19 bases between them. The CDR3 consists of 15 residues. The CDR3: CASSFDPERVGGYTF. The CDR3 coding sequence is TGCGCCAGCAGCTTCGACCCCGAGAGGGTCGGGGGCTACACCTTC.

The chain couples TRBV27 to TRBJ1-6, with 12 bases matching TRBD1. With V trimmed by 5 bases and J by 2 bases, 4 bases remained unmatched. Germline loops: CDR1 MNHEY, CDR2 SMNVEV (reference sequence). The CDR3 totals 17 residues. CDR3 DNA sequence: TGTGCCAGCAGTGTGGGACAGGGGGCAACCTATAATTCACCCCTCCACTTT. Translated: CASSVGQGATYNSPLHF.

This chain's CDR3 is CASSLGSWDQPQHF. The DNA for the CDR3 is TGTGCCAGCAGCTTAGGGAGTTGGGATCAGCCCCAGCATTTT. The J gene is TRBJ1-5, the V gene TRBV7-6; unclear D gene. V was cut by 1 base and J by 5 bases, with 9 bases left in between. Germline assignment: CDR1 SGHVS and CDR2 FNYEAQ. The CDR3 totals 14 residues.

The CDR3 is CASIVDPGDRETQYF. The CDR3 nucleotides are TGTGCCAGCATCGTTGACCCCGGGGACAGGGAGACCCAGTACTTC. The chain couples TRBV6-4 to TRBJ2-5, with 8 nucleotides matching TRBD1. The V segment lost 7 bases and the J segment 5 bases; nucleotides outside the gene matches: 12. The CDR3 contains 15 residues. Per the germline V gene, CDR1 is MRHNA and CDR2 is SNTAGT.

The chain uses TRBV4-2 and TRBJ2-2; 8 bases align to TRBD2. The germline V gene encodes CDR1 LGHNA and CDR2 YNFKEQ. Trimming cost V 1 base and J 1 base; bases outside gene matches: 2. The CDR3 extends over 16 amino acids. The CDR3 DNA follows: TGTGCCAGCAGCCAAGTAGCGGGGTTGAACACCGGGGAGCTGTTTTTT. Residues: CASSQVAGLNTGELFF.

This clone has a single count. The CDR3 protein is CASSATENYGYTF. The CDR3 DNA sequence: TGTGCCAGCAGCGCGACAGAGAACTATGGCTACACCTTC. This chain joins TRBV28 and TRBJ1-2; D possibly corresponds to TRBD1 (5 bases). The CDR3 loop spans 13 amino acids. The germline V gene encodes CDR1 MDHEN and CDR2 SYDVKM. The V gene lost 6 bases and the J gene lost 2 bases, with 10 bases spanning the gap.